The rows below give T cell receptor beta chains drawn from one sample of a study of OX40 agonist ivuxolimab in advanced cancers. The protocol was immunoSEQ multiplex PCR, while the TCRdb copy is restricted to in-frame clones and leaves out a portion. This sample carries 35,000 to 45,000 clones, 88% of them seen once, and the ten largest clones take 18%. The specimen was CD4+ or CD8+ T cells sorted from blood, collected in a trial of the OX40 agonist ivuxolimab. The receptors were sampled from an adult with an advanced solid tumor such as melanoma, head and neck, liver or kidney cancer. Both conserved end residues are part of each CDR3. Each record gives: clone size, V gene, J gene, D gene, CDR3 protein, CDR3 DNA. The D gene is left open where the match is weak. Clone size is given for some rows only: seen once, a few or many times, or a class if the clone is expanded.

once	TRBV4-3	TRBJ1-1	-	CASSQDSGRGLTEAFF	TGCGCCAGCAGCCAAGATTCGGGTAGGGGTCTCACTGAAGCTTTCTTT
-	TRBV6-5	TRBJ2-1	TRBD2	CASSQLAAAHEQFF	TGTGCCAGCAGTCAACTAGCGGCCGCCCATGAGCAGTTCTTC
once	TRBV28	TRBJ1-1	-	CASSFGVEAEAFF	TGTGCCAGCAGTTTTGGAGTCGAGGCTGAAGCTTTCTTT
-	TRBV9	TRBJ2-2	-	CASSVASGLNTGELFF	TGTGCCAGCAGCGTAGCGTCCGGGTTGAACACCGGGGAGCTGTTTTTT
-	TRBV6-5	TRBJ1-2	-	CASSYSGRSRYGYTF	TGTGCCAGCAGTTACTCGGGCAGATCTAGGTACGGCTACACCTTC
-	TRBV7-3	TRBJ2-1	-	CASSAIADNEQFF	TGTGCCAGCAGCGCTATAGCCGACAATGAGCAGTTCTTC
-	TRBV10-3	TRBJ2-3	-	CALPNRDTQYF	TGTGCCTTACCGAATCGAGATACGCAGTATTTT
-	TRBV9	TRBJ2-5	TRBD1	CASSEDREETQYF	TGTGCCAGCAGCGAAGACAGGGAGGAGACCCAGTACTTC
-	TRBV4-1	TRBJ2-7	-	CASSQVRGAYEQYF	TGCGCCAGCAGCCAAGTAAGGGGAGCCTACGAGCAGTACTTC
-	TRBV7-6	TRBJ1-1	-	CASSSGTGNTEAFF	TGTGCCAGCAGCTCCGGGACGGGAAACACTGAAGCTTTCTTT
-	TRBV10-3	TRBJ2-3	TRBD1	CAISEKRDRSTDTQYF	TGTGCCATCAGTGAGAAAAGGGACAGGTCCACAGATACGCAGTATTTT
-	TRBV15	TRBJ1-3	TRBD1	CATSRIPGQSNFGNTIYF	TGTGCCACCAGCAGAATCCCGGGACAGAGCAATTTTGGAAACACCATATATTTT
-	TRBV27	TRBJ1-5	-	CASSREGQPQHF	TGTGCCAGCAGTCGTGAGGGTCAGCCCCAGCATTTT
-	TRBV5-1	TRBJ1-1	-	CASSLRTLGNTEAFF	TGCGCCAGCAGCTTGAGGACTCTAGGGAACACTGAAGCTTTCTTT
-	TRBV25-1	TRBJ1-2	-	CASSEYKEDPYGYTF	TGTGCCAGTAGTGAATATAAGGAAGACCCGTATGGCTACACCTTC
-	TRBV7-8	TRBJ1-2	-	CASSLVVRPTGYGYTF	TGTGCCAGCAGCTTAGTAGTTAGGCCGACGGGCTATGGCTACACCTTC
-	TRBV28	TRBJ2-7	-	CASSLDRQIYEQYF	TGTGCCAGCAGCCTCGACAGGCAGATCTACGAGCAGTACTTC
-	TRBV4-1	TRBJ2-6	TRBD2	CASSEPGGSGANVLTF	TGCGCCAGCAGCGAGCCGGGGGGATCTGGGGCCAACGTCCTGACTTTC
-	TRBV5-5	TRBJ2-5	-	CASSLVYRAEETQYF	TGTGCCAGCAGCTTGGTTTATCGGGCAGAAGAGACCCAGTACTTC
-	TRBV30	TRBJ2-1	TRBD2	CAWRGGVGDNEQFF	TGTGCCTGGAGGGGAGGGGTGGGGGACAATGAGCAGTTCTTC
once	TRBV19	TRBJ1-1	-	CASTQGPIEAFF	TGTGCCAGTACCCAGGGACCGATTGAAGCTTTCTTT
-	TRBV6-6	TRBJ1-5	-	CASSPTGKPQHF	TGTGCCAGCAGTCCTACAGGGAAGCCCCAGCATTTT
-	TRBV13	TRBJ2-7	-	CASSHGRGGLYEQYF	TGTGCCAGCAGTCATGGCAGGGGCGGCCTCTACGAGCAGTACTTC
-	TRBV5-1	TRBJ2-1	-	CASSLAFSTEQFF	TGCGCCAGCAGCTTGGCATTTAGTACTGAGCAGTTCTTC
-	TRBV13	TRBJ1-2	-	CASSPPEGYGYTF	TGTGCCAGCAGCCCACCCGAGGGCTATGGCTACACCTTC
-	TRBV19	TRBJ2-2	TRBD2	CASSVHGGLADGELFF	TGTGCCAGTAGTGTCCACGGGGGGTTAGCGGACGGGGAGCTGTTTTTT
-	TRBV4-3	TRBJ2-7	-	CASSQDRGRTYEQYF	TGCGCCAGCAGCCAAGATCGGGGCAGAACCTACGAGCAGTACTTC
medium-sized	TRBV7-8	TRBJ1-4	-	CASSYSGGSTNEKLFF	TGTGCCAGCAGCTATAGCGGGGGATCAACTAATGAAAAACTGTTTTTT
-	TRBV28	TRBJ1-1	-	CASSLLSNTEAFF	TGTGCCAGCAGTTTACTCAGTAACACTGAAGCTTTCTTT
-	TRBV10-3	TRBJ2-7	-	CAIMSGDGAWEQYF	TGTGCCATCATGTCAGGGGATGGGGCTTGGGAGCAGTACTTC
few	TRBV9	TRBJ2-2	-	CASSLQMNTGELFF	TGTGCCAGCAGTCTACAGATGAACACCGGGGAGCTGTTTTTT
-	TRBV28	TRBJ2-1	-	CASSFLGRAKYNEQFF	TGTGCCAGCAGTTTTTTGGGCAGGGCTAAATACAATGAGCAGTTCTTC
-	TRBV20-1	TRBJ2-1	-	CSAREGLF	TGCAGTGCTAGAGAGGGACTCTTC
-	TRBV6-5	TRBJ2-2	-	CASSSVTGELFF	TGTGCCAGCAGTTCCGTGACCGGGGAGCTGTTTTTT
-	TRBV14	TRBJ2-3	-	CASSPQGEAIGTDTQYF	TGTGCCAGCAGCCCCCAGGGGGAGGCGATTGGCACAGATACGCAGTATTTT
once	TRBV27	TRBJ1-5	TRBD1	CASSAVSLTGGNQPQHF	TGTGCCAGCAGTGCAGTCTCCTTGACAGGGGGGAATCAGCCCCAGCATTTT
-	TRBV27	TRBJ2-7	-	CASSLLSGEQYF	TGTGCCAGCAGTTTACTATCGGGAGAGCAGTACTTC
-	TRBV27	TRBJ2-7	-	CASSFVFGPYEQYF	TGTGCCAGCAGTTTTGTCTTTGGGCCCTACGAGCAGTACTTC
-	TRBV7-3	TRBJ2-1	-	CASSLIGGGPYNEQFF	TGTGCCAGCAGCTTAATCGGCGGGGGCCCCTACAATGAGCAGTTCTTC
-	TRBV27	TRBJ2-1	TRBD2	CASSLSAGDYNEQFF	TGTGCCAGCAGTTTATCGGCGGGGGACTACAATGAGCAGTTCTTC
-	TRBV5-1	TRBJ2-5	-	CASGSLAATGELGETQYF	TGCGCCAGCGGCTCCCTTGCGGCGACAGGAGAGTTAGGAGAGACCCAGTACTTC
-	TRBV11-2	TRBJ2-2	TRBD2	CASSFRGRGGTGELFF	TGTGCCAGCAGCTTTCGAGGTCGCGGGGGCACCGGGGAGCTGTTTTTT
-	TRBV7-9	TRBJ1-1	-	CASSLVPNTEAFF	TGTGCCAGCAGCTTAGTCCCGAACACTGAAGCTTTCTTT
-	TRBV6-6	TRBJ2-3	TRBD2	CASSQLAGDLTDTQYF	TGTGCCAGCAGTCAACTAGCGGGGGACCTCACAGATACGCAGTATTTT
-	TRBV7-6	TRBJ1-2	TRBD1	CASSEQGVYGYTF	TGTGCCAGCAGCGAACAGGGGGTCTATGGCTACACCTTC
few	TRBV28	TRBJ2-7	TRBD2	CASSLKTGTSGYEQYF	TGTGCCAGCAGTCTTAAAACCGGGACTAGCGGTTACGAGCAGTACTTC
-	TRBV5-8	TRBJ2-3	-	CASSLGSLSTDTQYF	TGTGCCAGCAGCTTAGGCTCCCTGAGCACAGATACGCAGTATTTT
-	TRBV28	TRBJ1-5	TRBD1	CASSPDRESNQPQHF	TGTGCCAGCAGCCCGGACAGGGAGAGCAATCAGCCCCAGCATTTT
-	TRBV2	TRBJ1-5	TRBD1	CASSGQGSQPQHF	TGTGCCAGCAGTGGACAGGGTAGTCAGCCCCAGCATTTT
-	TRBV29-1	TRBJ2-7	-	CSVLQDSNYEQYF	TGCAGCGTTTTGCAGGACAGCAACTACGAGCAGTACTTC
-	TRBV7-6	TRBJ1-2	TRBD1	CASSPRDRPLGHYTF	TGTGCCAGCAGCCCGCGGGACAGGCCACTCGGCCACTACACCTTC
-	TRBV12-5	TRBJ2-7	-	CASGLSDGDYEQYF	TGTGCTAGTGGTTTGTCCGATGGGGACTACGAGCAGTACTTC
-	TRBV5-1	TRBJ2-5	-	CASSLGVRNQETQYF	TGCGCCAGCAGCTTGGGAGTACGGAACCAAGAGACCCAGTACTTC
-	TRBV30	TRBJ2-7	TRBD1	CAWDTGTVSYEQYF	TGTGCCTGGGATACCGGGACAGTATCCTACGAGCAGTACTTC
-	TRBV15	TRBJ2-1	TRBD2	CATSSGRASGVNEQFF	TGTGCCACCAGCAGCGGAAGGGCTAGCGGGGTCAATGAGCAGTTCTTC
-	TRBV27	TRBJ1-4	-	CASSLSAVVEKLFF	TGTGCCAGCAGTTTATCGGCAGTCGTCGAAAAACTGTTTTTT
-	TRBV27	TRBJ1-5	-	CASSLSTGFQPQHF	TGTGCCAGCAGTTTATCTACCGGGTTCCAGCCCCAGCATTTT
once	TRBV19	TRBJ1-1	TRBD1	CASSFRTGHLDTEAFF	TGTGCCAGTAGTTTCAGGACAGGACATTTGGACACTGAAGCTTTCTTT